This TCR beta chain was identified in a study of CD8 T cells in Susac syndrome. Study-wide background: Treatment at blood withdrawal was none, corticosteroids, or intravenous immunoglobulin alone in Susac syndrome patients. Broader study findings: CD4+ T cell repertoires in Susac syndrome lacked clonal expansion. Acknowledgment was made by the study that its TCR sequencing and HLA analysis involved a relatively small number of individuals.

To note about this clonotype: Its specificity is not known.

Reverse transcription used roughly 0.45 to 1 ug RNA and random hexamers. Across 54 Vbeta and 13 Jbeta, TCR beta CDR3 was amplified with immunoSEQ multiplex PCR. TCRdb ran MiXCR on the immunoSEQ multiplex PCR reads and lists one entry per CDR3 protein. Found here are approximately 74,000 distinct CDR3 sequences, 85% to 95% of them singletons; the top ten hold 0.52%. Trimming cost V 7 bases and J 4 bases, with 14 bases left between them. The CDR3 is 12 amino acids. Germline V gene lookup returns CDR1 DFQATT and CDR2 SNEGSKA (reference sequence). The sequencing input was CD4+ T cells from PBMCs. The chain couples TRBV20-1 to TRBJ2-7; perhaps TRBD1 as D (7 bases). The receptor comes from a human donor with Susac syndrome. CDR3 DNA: TGCAGTGTGGAGGGGGCGCGGTACGAGCAGTACTTC. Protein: CSVEGARYEQYF.